This T cell receptor beta chain stems from a study of shared clonotypes between healthy human individuals. The V segment lost 0 bases and the J segment 4 bases; nucleotides outside the gene matches: 13. Germline V lookup: CDR1 SGHRS, CDR2 YFSETQ. The CDR3 consists of 19 residues. Sequenced by immunoSEQ multiplex PCR; TCRdb stores in-frame clones only, minus some. The repertoire holds 2,500,000 or so clones, with roughly 93% as singletons. V usage is TRBV5-1 and J usage is TRBJ2-3; 11 nucleotides agree with TRBD2. The TCR comes from a man aged 18-30 years in good health. Some clones in this sample may be carry-over from other donors' samples. The sequencing input was naive CD4+ T cells from PBMCs. Subset defined: CD45RA+ positively selected. The CDR3 nucleotides read TGCGCCAGCAGCTTGGCCGTGTTAGCGGGAGGGCTCGCGGCAGATACGCAGTATTTT. Translation gives CASSLAVLAGGLAADTQYF.